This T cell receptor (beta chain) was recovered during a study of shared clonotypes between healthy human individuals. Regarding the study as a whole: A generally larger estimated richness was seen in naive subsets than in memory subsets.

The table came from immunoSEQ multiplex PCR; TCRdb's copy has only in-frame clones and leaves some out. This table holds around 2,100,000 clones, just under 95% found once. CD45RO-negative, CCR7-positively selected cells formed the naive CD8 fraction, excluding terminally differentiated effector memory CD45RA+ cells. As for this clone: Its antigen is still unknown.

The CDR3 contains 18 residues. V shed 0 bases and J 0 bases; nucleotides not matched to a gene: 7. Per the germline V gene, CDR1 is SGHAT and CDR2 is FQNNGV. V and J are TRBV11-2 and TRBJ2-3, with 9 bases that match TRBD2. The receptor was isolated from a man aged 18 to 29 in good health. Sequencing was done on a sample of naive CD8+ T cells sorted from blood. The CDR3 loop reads CASSLEVSGGPSTDTQYF. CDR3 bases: TGTGCCAGCAGCTTAGAGGTTAGCGGGGGTCCTAGCACAGATACGCAGTATTTT.